Listed below are T cell receptor beta chains from one sample, sequenced in a study of cytomegalovirus exposure and HLA in healthy donors. The data were produced by immunoSEQ multiplex PCR, yet TCRdb's version contains in-frame clones alone and is incomplete. The table has 150,000 to 200,000 clones, roughly four fifths seen once. Source material: PBMCs. These receptors all come from a man aged 50-60 years in good health and CMV-seronegative. CDR3s include the opening cysteine and the closing phenylalanine or tryptophan. The order of the fields is V gene, J gene, clone size, D gene, CDR3 protein, CDR3 DNA. D genes are given only for firm matches. Some rows mark clone size as missing; the rest say once, few, many or name a class of expanded clone.

>TRBV6-4|TRBJ2-3|NA|NA
CARPPSADTQYF
TGTGCCAGGCCTCCTAGTGCAGATACGCAGTATTTT
>TRBV5-4|TRBJ1-1|NA|NA
CASSFVIGGNTEAFF
TGTGCCAGCAGCTTCGTGATCGGGGGGAACACTGAAGCTTTCTTT
>TRBV28|TRBJ1-2|once|NA
CASSVDSYGYTF
TGTGCCAGCAGTGTCGACAGTTATGGCTACACCTTC
>TRBV19|TRBJ2-7|NA|TRBD2
CASSRGLGEQYF
TGTGCCAGTAGTAGGGGACTAGGTGAGCAGTACTTC
>TRBV11-2|TRBJ2-4|NA|NA
CASSPGIAVIQYF
TGTGCCAGCAGCCCTGGCATAGCCGTTATTCAGTACTTC
>TRBV10-3|TRBJ2-6|NA|TRBD1
CAIGGGTGAVGGANVLTF
TGTGCCATCGGTGGTGGGACAGGGGCCGTGGGTGGGGCCAACGTCCTGACTTTC
>TRBV4-3|TRBJ1-1|NA|NA
CASSQGYRGGMNTEAFF
TGCGCCAGCAGCCAAGGCTATCGGGGGGGGATGAACACTGAAGCTTTCTTT
>TRBV10-3|TRBJ2-3|NA|TRBD2
CAISEFASGGPTDTQYF
TGTGCCATCAGTGAGTTCGCCTCGGGGGGGCCAACAGATACGCAGTATTTT
>TRBV7-2|TRBJ2-7|NA|NA
CASSVRALEQYF
TGTGCCAGCAGCGTGAGGGCCCTCGAGCAGTACTTC
>TRBV2|TRBJ1-1|NA|NA
CASSENHGGAEAFF
TGTGCCAGCAGTGAAAATCATGGAGGGGCTGAAGCTTTCTTT
>TRBV9|TRBJ1-1|NA|NA
CASSVGQMNTEAFF
TGTGCCAGCAGCGTAGGGCAGATGAACACTGAAGCTTTCTTT
>TRBV27|TRBJ2-6|NA|TRBD2
CATRGSTGANVLTF
TGTGCAACGCGCGGGAGTACGGGGGCCAACGTCCTGACTTTC
>TRBV6-6|TRBJ2-1|NA|NA
CASSPYQGNEQFF
TGTGCCAGCAGCCCTTATCAGGGGAATGAGCAGTTCTTC
>TRBV4-2|TRBJ2-1|NA|NA
CASSQDRSGDGGKQFF
TGTGCCAGCAGCCAAGATCGTAGTGGAGACGGGGGTAAGCAGTTCTTC
>TRBV5-4|TRBJ2-7|NA|TRBD2
CASSLTSGDQQYF
TGTGCCAGCAGCTTGACTAGCGGGGATCAGCAGTACTTC
>TRBV6-1|TRBJ2-2|NA|TRBD1
CASGTGALNTGELFF
TGTGCCAGCGGAACAGGGGCCCTGAACACCGGGGAGCTGTTTTTT
>TRBV10-3|TRBJ1-2|NA|NA
CATRGRSNYGYTF
TGTGCCACCAGGGGCAGATCCAACTATGGCTACACCTTC
>TRBV9|TRBJ2-7|NA|NA
CASSVTDTRKQYF
TGTGCCAGCAGCGTGACCGACACCCGCAAGCAGTACTTC
>TRBV7-2|TRBJ2-1|NA|TRBD2
CASSLARASGGAYNEQFF
TGTGCCAGCAGCTTAGCAAGGGCTAGCGGGGGGGCCTACAATGAGCAGTTCTTC
>TRBV2|TRBJ1-1|NA|NA
CASSETGFKNTEAFF
TGTGCCAGCAGTGAAACAGGATTCAAGAACACTGAAGCTTTCTTT
>TRBV19|TRBJ2-7|NA|TRBD1
CASSIGTGLYEQYF
TGTGCCAGTAGTATAGGGACAGGGCTGTACGAGCAGTACTTC
>TRBV19|TRBJ2-4|NA|TRBD2
CASSAGLAGAKNIQYF
TGTGCCAGTAGTGCAGGACTAGCGGGAGCCAAAAACATTCAGTACTTC
>TRBV9|TRBJ2-1|NA|NA
CASSVEPHFSYNEQFF
TGTGCCAGCAGCGTAGAACCTCACTTCTCCTACAATGAGCAGTTCTTC
>TRBV9|TRBJ2-5|few|TRBD1
CASSPQTGGTKETQYF
TGTGCCAGCAGCCCCCAGACAGGGGGGACGAAAGAGACCCAGTACTTC
>TRBV7-8|TRBJ2-3|NA|TRBD2
CASSGATSGSTDTQYF
TGTGCCAGCAGCGGCGCGACTAGCGGTAGCACAGATACGCAGTATTTT
>TRBV6-5|TRBJ1-2|NA|TRBD1
CASSLRRDRGNYGYTF
TGTGCCAGCAGTTTGCGCCGGGACAGGGGTAACTATGGCTACACCTTC
>TRBV7-2|TRBJ2-7|NA|TRBD2
CASSWSGSIREQYF
TGTGCCAGCAGCTGGAGCGGGAGCATCCGCGAGCAGTACTTC
>TRBV7-9|TRBJ2-7|once|NA
CSSSPSGEKYEQYF
TGTTCCAGCAGCCCCTCGGGGGAAAAGTACGAGCAGTACTTC
>TRBV4-2|TRBJ2-1|NA|TRBD2
CASSLQLAGGNNEQFF
TGTGCCAGCAGCCTCCAACTAGCGGGAGGGAACAATGAGCAGTTCTTC
>TRBV6-5|TRBJ1-4|few|NA
CATMGRVSLFF
TGTGCCACCATGGGTCGGGTTTCCCTGTTTTTT
>TRBV5-8|TRBJ1-1|NA|NA
CASSLRWGTTFF
TGTGCCAGCAGCTTGCGGTGGGGCACGACTTTCTTT
>TRBV10-1|TRBJ1-1|NA|NA
CASRGHRGLGTEAFF
TGCGCCAGCAGGGGACATAGGGGGTTGGGGACTGAAGCTTTCTTT
>TRBV5-1|TRBJ2-4|NA|NA
CASSPQGGRNIQYF
TGCGCCAGCAGCCCTCAGGGGGGCAGAAACATTCAGTACTTC
>TRBV4-3|TRBJ2-2|NA|TRBD1
CASSQPGQLNTGELFF
TGCGCCAGCAGCCAACCGGGACAGCTGAACACCGGGGAGCTGTTTTTT
>TRBV13|TRBJ1-2|few|NA
CASSLGQVGYGYTF
TGTGCCAGCAGCTTAGGGCAGGTGGGCTATGGCTACACCTTC
>TRBV15|TRBJ1-1|NA|NA
CATSSYRANTEAFF
TGTGCCACCAGCTCCTACAGGGCGAACACTGAAGCTTTCTTT
>TRBV27|TRBJ2-7|NA|TRBD1
CASTKTGGHEQYF
TGTGCCAGCACCAAGACAGGGGGGCACGAGCAGTACTTC
>TRBV27|TRBJ2-3|NA|NA
CASSDWTAPHTQYF
TGTGCCAGCAGTGATTGGACAGCTCCCCATACGCAGTATTTT
>TRBV21-1|TRBJ2-7|NA|NA
CASSGGGSYEQYF
TGTGCCAGCAGTGGGGGAGGATCCTACGAGCAGTACTTC
>TRBV7-2|TRBJ1-3|NA|NA
CASSLRGSGNTIYF
TGTGCCAGCAGCTTACGAGGATCTGGAAACACCATATATTTT
>TRBV30|TRBJ1-3|few|NA
CAWSRPTTGNTIYF
TGTGCCTGGAGTCGGCCGACTACTGGAAACACCATATATTTT
>TRBV6-5|TRBJ2-7|once|NA
CASSYSNRPEVREQYF
TGTGCCAGCAGTTACTCTAACAGGCCCGAGGTACGCGAGCAGTACTTC
>TRBV11-2|TRBJ1-2|once|TRBD1
CASRSIDRAGGYTF
TGTGCCAGCAGATCTATAGACAGGGCCGGTGGCTACACCTTC
>TRBV7-2|TRBJ2-5|NA|NA
CASSSQETQYF
TGTGCCAGCAGTTCACAAGAGACCCAGTACTTC
>TRBV19|TRBJ2-1|NA|TRBD2
CASNVAGELNEQFF
TGTGCCAGTAATGTCGCGGGAGAGTTAAATGAGCAGTTCTTC
>TRBV7-3|TRBJ1-1|NA|TRBD1
CASSSSRTGADDTEAFF
TGTGCCAGCAGCTCGTCGAGGACAGGGGCGGATGACACTGAAGCTTTCTTT
>TRBV14|TRBJ2-2|NA|NA
CASSQGQYTGELFF
TGTGCCAGCAGCCAAGGCCAGTACACCGGGGAGCTGTTTTTT
>TRBV6-6|TRBJ2-1|NA|NA
CASMNELYEQFF
TGTGCCAGCATGAACGAGTTGTATGAGCAGTTCTTC
>TRBV5-1|TRBJ2-7|NA|TRBD2
CASSLDTSGTYEQYF
TGCGCCAGCAGCTTGGATACTAGCGGGACCTACGAGCAGTACTTC
>TRBV7-2|TRBJ2-1|NA|NA
CASGHYYNEQFF
TGTGCCAGCGGCCATTACTACAATGAGCAGTTCTTC
>TRBV19|TRBJ1-5|NA|NA
CASGKRPEGNQPQHF
TGTGCCAGTGGAAAGCGTCCGGAGGGCAATCAGCCCCAGCATTTT
>TRBV6-7|TRBJ2-1|NA|TRBD2
CASSYSIGTRMNEQFF
TGTGCCAGCAGTTACTCGATCGGGACTAGGATGAATGAGCAGTTCTTC
>TRBV5-6|TRBJ2-7|few|TRBD1
CAGQVGSSYEQYF
TGTGCCGGACAGGTAGGGTCCTCCTACGAGCAGTACTTC